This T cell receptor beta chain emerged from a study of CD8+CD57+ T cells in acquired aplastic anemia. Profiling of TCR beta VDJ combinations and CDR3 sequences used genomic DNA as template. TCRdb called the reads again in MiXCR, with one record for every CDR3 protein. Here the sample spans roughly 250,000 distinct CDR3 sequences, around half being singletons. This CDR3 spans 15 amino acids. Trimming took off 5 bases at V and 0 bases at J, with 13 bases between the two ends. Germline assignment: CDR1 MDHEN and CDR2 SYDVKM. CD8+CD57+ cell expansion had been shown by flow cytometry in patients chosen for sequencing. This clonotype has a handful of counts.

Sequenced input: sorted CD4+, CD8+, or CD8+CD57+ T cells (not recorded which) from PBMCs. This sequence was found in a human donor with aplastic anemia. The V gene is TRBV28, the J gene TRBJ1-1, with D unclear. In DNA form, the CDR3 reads TGTGCCAGCAGTCCCAGAAGATACATGAACACTGAAGCTTTCTTT. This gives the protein CASSPRRYMNTEAFF.